The text below deals with one T cell receptor beta chain. The data originate from a study of blood T cell repertoires in COVID-19. Across the whole study: Specimens from acute and convalescent COVID-19 originated in the United States, Italy and Spain.

Sequencing was performed with immunoSEQ multiplex PCR; in TCRdb, only in-frame clones are kept and a portion is missing. The data show under 140,000 clones, 87% seen once. This TCR was sampled from a human donor in a cohort sampled during active COVID-19. Sequences were obtained from peripheral blood.

Written as DNA, the CDR3 is TGCGCCAGCAGCTTGGCGGCTAGCAGCACAGATACGCAGTATTTT. Amino acids: CASSLAASSTDTQYF. The chain joins TRBV5-1 to TRBJ2-3, with D possibly TRBD2 on 5 matching bases. The CDR3 length is 15 residues. V lost 0 bases and J 0 bases, leaving 8 bases between the germline ends. Germline V gene data show CDR1 as SGHRS and CDR2 as YFSETQ.